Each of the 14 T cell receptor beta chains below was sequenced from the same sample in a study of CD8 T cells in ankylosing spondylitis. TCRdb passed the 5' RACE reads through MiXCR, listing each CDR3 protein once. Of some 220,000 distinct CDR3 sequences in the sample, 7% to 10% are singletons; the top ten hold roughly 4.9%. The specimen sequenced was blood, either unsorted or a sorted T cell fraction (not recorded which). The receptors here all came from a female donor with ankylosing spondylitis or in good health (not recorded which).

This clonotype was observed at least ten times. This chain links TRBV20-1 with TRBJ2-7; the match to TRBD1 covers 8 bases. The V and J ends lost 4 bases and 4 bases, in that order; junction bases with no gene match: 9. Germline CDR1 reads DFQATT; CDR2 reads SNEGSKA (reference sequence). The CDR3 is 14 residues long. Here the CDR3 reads CSAKGGQGLYEQYF. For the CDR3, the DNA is TGCAGTGCTAAAGGCGGACAGGGTCTTTACGAGCAGTACTTC.

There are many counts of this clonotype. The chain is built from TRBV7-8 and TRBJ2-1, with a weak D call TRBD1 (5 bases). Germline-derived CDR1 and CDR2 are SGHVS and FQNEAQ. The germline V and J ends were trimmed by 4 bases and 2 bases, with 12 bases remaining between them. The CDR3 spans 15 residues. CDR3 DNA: TGTGCCAGCAGCTCATCGACAGTGCCCTACAATGAGCAGTTCTTC. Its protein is CASSSSTVPYNEQFF. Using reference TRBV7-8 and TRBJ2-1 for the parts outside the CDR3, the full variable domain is GAGVSQSPRYKVAKRGQDVALRCDPISGHVSLFWYQQALGQGPEFLTYFQNEAQLDKSGLPSDRFFAERPEGSVSTLKIQRTQQEDSAVYLCASSSSTVPYNEQFFGPGTRLTVL.

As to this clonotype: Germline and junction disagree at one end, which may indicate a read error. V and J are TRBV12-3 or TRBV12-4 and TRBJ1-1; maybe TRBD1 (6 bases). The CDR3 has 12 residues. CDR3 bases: TGTGCCAGCAGTTTGAGGGACACTGCAGCTTTCTTT. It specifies CASSLRDTAAFF.

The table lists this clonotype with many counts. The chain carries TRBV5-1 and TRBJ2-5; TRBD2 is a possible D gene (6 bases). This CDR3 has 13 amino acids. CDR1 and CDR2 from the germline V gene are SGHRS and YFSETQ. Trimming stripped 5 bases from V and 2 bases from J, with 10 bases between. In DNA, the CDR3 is TGCGCCAGCAGACAAGGGAGGCAAGAGACCCAGTACTTC. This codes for CASRQGRQETQYF.

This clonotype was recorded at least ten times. The CDR3 here is CASRLAGNTEAFF. The CDR3 DNA reads as TGTGCCAGTAGGCTGGCAGGAAACACTGAAGCTTTCTTT. This chain joins TRBV19 and TRBJ1-1; D not certain. V was clipped by 6 bases and J by 2 bases, with 10 bases between them. Germline assignment: CDR1 LNHDA and CDR2 SQIVND (reference sequence). This CDR3 has 13 amino acids.

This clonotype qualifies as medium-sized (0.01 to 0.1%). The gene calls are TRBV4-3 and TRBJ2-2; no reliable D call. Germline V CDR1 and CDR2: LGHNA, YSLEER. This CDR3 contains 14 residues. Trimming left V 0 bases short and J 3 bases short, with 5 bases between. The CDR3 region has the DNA TGCGCCAGCAGCCAAGATGGCGACACCGGGGAGCTGTTTTTT. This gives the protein CASSQDGDTGELFF.

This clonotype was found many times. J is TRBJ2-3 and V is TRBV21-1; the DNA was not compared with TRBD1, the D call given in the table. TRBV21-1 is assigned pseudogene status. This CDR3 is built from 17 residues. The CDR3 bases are TGTGCCAGCAGCCCCCGGATGATCGGGACAGGTCTAGATACGCAGTATTTT. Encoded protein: CASSPRMIGTGLDTQYF.

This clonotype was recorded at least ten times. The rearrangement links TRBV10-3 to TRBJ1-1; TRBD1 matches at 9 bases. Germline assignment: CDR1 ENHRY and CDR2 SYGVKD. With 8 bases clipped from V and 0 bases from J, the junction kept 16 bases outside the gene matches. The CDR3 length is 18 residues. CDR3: CAIGEDRDREIMNTEAFF. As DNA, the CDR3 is TGTGCCATCGGGGAAGACCGGGACAGGGAAATCATGAACACTGAAGCTTTCTTT.

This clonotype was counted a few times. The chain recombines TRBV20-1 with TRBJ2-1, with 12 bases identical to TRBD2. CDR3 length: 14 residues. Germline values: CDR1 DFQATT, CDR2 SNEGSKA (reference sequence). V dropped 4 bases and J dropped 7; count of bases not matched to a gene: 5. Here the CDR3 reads CSATSSGRGNEQFF. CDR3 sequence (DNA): TGCAGTGCTACCTCTAGCGGGAGGGGGAATGAGCAGTTCTTC.

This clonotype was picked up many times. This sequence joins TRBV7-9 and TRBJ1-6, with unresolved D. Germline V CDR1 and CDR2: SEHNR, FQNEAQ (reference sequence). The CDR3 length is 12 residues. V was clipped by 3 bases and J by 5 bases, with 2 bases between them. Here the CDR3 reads CASSFNNSPLHF. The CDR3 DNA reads TGTGCCAGCAGCTTTAATAATTCACCCCTCCACTTT.

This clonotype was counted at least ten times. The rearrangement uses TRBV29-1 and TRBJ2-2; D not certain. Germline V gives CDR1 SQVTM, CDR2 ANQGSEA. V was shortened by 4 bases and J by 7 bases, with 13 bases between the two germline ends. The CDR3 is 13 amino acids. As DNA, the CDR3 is TGCAGCGTTGTACGTGGGCAAGGCGGGGAGCTGTTTTTT. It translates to CSVVRGQGGELFF.

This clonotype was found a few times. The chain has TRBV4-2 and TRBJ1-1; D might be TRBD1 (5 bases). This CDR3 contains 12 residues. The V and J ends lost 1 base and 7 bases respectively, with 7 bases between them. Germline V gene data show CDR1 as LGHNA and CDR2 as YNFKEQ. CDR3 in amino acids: CASSQAGLEAFF. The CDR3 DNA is TGTGCCAGCAGCCAAGCAGGGCTTGAAGCTTTCTTT.

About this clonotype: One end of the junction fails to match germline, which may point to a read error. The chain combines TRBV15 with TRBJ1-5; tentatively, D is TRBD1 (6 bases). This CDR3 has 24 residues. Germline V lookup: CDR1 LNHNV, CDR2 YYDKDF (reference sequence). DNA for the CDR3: TGCTATGTCTTGGGGGCCTCTGGGGTTTGCCACACTCATGATGCACTGTGTAGCAATCAGCCCCAGCATTTT. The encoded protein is CYVLGASGVCHTHDALCSNQPQHF.

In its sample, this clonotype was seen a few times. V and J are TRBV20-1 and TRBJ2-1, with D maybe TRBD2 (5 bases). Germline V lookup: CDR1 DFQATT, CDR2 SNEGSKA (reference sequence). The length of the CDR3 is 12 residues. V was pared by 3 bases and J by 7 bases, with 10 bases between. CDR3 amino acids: CSASVRVNEQFF. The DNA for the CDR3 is TGCAGTGCTAGTGTGAGGGTTAATGAGCAGTTCTTC.